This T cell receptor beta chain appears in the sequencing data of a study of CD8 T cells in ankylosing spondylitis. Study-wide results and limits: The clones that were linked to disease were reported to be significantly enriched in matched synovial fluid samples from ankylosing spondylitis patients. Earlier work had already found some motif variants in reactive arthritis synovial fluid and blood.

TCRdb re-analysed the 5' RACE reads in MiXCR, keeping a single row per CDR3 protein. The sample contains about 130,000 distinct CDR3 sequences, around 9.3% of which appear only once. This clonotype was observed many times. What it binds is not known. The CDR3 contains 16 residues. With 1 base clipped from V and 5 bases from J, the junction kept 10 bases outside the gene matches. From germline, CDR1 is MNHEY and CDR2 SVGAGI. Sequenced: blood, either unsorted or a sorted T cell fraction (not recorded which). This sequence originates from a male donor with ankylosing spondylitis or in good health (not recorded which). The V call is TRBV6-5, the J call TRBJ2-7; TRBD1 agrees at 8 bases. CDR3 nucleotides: TGTGCCAGCAGTTACTATGGTCAGGGGGCGAAGAACGAGCAGTACTTC. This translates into CASSYYGQGAKNEQYF.